Sequencing of this T cell receptor (beta chain) was carried out in a study of OX40 agonist ivuxolimab in advanced cancers. Study information: Ivuxolimab, which is an agonistic anti-OX40 (CD134) antibody, was administered to the patients. Three patients responded partially, comprising one with hepatocellular carcinoma and two with cutaneous melanoma. Findings and caveats of the study: The authors did not determine the antigen specificity of the expanded peripheral T cells.

Remarks on this clone: The antigen is unknown.

Here immunoSEQ multiplex PCR was the method, and the copy in TCRdb shows in-frame clones only, minus some. The sample lists approximately 90,000 clones; about 88% were seen once. The investigators sampled blood at baseline, at cycle 4 day 1, and at cycle 7 day 1. J lost 1 base, V lost 4 bases, and 8 bases had no gene match. Germline V lookup: CDR1 KGHSH, CDR2 LQKENI. This CDR3 has 16 residues. The sequence was obtained from an adult with an advanced solid tumor such as melanoma, head and neck, liver or kidney cancer. The input for sequencing was CD4+ or CD8+ T cells sorted from blood, taken in a trial of the OX40 agonist ivuxolimab. The chain joins TRBV18 to TRBJ1-1; 8 positions agree with TRBD1. CDR3: CASSLGQGPTNTEAFF. The CDR3 region has the DNA TGTGCCAGCTCACTTGGACAGGGCCCCACGAACACTGAAGCTTTCTTT.